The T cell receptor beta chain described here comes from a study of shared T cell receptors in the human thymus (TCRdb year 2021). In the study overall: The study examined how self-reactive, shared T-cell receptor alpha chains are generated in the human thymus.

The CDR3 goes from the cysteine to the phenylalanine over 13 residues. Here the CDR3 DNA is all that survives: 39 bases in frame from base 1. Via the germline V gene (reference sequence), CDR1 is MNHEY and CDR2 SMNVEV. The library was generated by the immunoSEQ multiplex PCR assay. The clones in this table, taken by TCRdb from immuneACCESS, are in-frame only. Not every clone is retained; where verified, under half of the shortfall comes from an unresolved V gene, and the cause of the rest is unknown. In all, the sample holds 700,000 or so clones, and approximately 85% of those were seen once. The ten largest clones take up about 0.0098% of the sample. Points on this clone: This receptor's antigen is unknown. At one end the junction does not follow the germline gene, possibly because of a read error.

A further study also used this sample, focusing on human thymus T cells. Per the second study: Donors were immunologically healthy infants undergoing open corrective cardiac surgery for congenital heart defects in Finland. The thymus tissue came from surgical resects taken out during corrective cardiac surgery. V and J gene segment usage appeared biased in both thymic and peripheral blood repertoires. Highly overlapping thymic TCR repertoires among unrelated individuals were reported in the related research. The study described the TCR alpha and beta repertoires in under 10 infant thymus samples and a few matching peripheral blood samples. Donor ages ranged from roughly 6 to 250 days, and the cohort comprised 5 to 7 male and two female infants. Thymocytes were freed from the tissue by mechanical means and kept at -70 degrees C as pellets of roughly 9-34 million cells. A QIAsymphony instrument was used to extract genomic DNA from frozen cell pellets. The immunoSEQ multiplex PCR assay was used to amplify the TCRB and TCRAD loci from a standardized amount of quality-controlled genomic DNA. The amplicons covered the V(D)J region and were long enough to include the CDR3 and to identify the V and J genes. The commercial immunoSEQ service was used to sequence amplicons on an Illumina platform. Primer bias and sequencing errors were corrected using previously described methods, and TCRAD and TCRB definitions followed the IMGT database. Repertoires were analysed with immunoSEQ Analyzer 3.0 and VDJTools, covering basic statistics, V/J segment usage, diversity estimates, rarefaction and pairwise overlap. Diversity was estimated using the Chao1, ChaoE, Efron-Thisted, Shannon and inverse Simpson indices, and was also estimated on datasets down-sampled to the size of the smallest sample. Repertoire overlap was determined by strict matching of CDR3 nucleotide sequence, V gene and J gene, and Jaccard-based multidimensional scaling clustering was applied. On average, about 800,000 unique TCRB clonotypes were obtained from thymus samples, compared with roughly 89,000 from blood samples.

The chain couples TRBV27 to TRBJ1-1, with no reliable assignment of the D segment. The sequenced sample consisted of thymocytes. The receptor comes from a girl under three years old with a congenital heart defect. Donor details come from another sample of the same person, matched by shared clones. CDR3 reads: CASSLWETTEAFF. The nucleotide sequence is TGTGCCAGCAGCTTATGGGAGACGACTGAAGCTTTCTTT.